This T cell receptor beta chain emerged from a study of T cell responses to AZD1222 COVID-19 vaccine. The table came from immunoSEQ multiplex PCR; TCRdb's copy has only in-frame clones and leaves some out. The data hold 130,000 to 150,000 clones, with around 93% observed a single time. The sequencing used peripheral blood, collected on day 0 of AZD1222 vaccination. This receptor was taken from an adult in good health.

CDR3 nucleotides: TGTGCCATCAATCGGGACAGGGGGGGGTATGGCTACACCTTC. It specifies CAINRDRGGYGYTF. V gene TRBV10-3 combines with J gene TRBJ1-2, with TRBD1 matching 11 bases. Trimming at V came to 7 bases and at J to 5 bases, leaving 6 bases not matched to a gene. The CDR3 contains 14 residues. CDR1 is ENHRY, CDR2 SYGVKD, per germline.